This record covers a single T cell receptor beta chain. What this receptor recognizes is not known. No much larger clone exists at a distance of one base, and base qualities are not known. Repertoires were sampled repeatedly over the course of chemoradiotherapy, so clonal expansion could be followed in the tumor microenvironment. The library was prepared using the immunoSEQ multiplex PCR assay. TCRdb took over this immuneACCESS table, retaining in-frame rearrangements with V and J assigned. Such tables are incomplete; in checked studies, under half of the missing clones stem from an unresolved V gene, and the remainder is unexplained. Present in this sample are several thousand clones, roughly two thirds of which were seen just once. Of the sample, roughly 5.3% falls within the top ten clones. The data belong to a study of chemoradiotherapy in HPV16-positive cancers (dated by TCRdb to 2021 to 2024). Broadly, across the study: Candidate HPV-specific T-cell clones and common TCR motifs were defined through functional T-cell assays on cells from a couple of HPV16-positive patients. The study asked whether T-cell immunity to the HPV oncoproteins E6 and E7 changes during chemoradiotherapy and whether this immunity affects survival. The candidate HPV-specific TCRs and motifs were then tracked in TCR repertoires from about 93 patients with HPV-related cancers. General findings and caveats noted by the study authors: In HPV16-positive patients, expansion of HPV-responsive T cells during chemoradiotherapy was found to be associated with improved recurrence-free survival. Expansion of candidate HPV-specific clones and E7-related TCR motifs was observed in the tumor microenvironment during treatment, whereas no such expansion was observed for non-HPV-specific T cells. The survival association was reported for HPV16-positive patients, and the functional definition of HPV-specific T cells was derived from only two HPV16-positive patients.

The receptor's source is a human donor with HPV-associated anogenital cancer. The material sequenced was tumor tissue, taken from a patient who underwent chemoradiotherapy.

The CDR3 here reads CASSFGGSFGGELFF. The DNA sequence is TGTGCCAGCAGCTTTGGGGGTTCGTTCGGCGGGGAGCTGTTTTTT. The rearranged segments are TRBV5-4 and TRBJ2-2; the D match is possibly TRBD1 or TRBD2, with 5 bases aligned in each. From a lookup of the germline V gene (reference sequence), CDR1 and CDR2 are SGHNT and YYREEE. V is shortened by 2 bases, J by 7 bases, and the region joining them spans 15 bases. There are 15 amino acids in the CDR3, from cysteine to phenylalanine inclusive. The sequence is cut down to CDR3 DNA, 45 bases in frame from base 1.